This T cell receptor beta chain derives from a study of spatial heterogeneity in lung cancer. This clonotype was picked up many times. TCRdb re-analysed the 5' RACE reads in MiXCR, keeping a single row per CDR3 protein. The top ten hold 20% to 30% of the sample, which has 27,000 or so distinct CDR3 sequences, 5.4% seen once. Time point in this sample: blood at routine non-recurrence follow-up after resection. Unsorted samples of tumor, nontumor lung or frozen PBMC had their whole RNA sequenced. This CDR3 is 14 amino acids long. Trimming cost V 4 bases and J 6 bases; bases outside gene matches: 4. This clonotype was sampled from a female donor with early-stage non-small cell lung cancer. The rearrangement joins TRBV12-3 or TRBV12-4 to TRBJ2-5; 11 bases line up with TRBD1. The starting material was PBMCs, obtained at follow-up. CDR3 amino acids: CASSSGQGVKTQYF. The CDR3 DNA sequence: TGTGCCAGCAGTTCGGGACAGGGGGTCAAGACCCAGTACTTC.